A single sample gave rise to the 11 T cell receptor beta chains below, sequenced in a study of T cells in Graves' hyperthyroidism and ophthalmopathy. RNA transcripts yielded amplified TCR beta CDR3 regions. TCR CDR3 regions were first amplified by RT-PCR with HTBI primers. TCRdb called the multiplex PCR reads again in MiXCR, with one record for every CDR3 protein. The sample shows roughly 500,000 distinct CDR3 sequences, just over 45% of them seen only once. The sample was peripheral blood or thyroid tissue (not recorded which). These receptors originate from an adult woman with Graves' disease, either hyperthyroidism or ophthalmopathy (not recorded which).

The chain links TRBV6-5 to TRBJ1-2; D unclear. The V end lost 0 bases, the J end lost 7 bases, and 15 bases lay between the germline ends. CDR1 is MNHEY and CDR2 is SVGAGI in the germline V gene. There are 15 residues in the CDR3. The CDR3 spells CASSYSWIPAPGYTF. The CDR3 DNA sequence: TGTGCCAGCAGTTACTCGTGGATACCGGCCCCTGGCTACACCTTC.

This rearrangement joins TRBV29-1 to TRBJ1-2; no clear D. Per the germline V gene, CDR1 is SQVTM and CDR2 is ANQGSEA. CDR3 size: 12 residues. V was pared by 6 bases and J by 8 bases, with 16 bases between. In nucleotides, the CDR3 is TGCAGCGTCGTCATGACTGTTGGGGGCTACACCTTC. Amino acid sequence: CSVVMTVGGYTF.

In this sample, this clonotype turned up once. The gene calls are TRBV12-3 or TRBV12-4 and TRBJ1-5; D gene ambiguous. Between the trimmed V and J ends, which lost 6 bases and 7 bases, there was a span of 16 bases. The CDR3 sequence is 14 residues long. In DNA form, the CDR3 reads TGTGCCAGCAGGTATCCAGGACTGGGGCAGCCCCAGCATTTT. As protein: CASRYPGLGQPQHF.

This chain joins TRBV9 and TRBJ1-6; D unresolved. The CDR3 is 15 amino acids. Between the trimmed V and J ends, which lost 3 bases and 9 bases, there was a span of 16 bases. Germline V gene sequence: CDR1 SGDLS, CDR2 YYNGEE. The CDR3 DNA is TGTGCCAGCAGCGAGGGTAGGGAAGGGAGTTCACCCCTCCACTTT. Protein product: CASSEGREGSSPLHF.

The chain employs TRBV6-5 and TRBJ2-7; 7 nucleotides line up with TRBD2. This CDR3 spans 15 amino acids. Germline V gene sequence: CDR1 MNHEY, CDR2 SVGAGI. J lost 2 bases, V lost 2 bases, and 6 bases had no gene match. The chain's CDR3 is CASSYQQAGPYEQYF. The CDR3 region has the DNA TGTGCCAGCAGTTACCAACAAGCGGGGCCCTACGAGCAGTACTTC.

For the CDR3, the DNA is TGCAGTGCCACCGGGACAAGAGGGGAGCAGTACTTC. Its translation is CSATGTRGEQYF. The J gene is TRBJ2-7, the V gene TRBV20-1; the D gene is possibly TRBD1 (6 bases). The CDR3 runs 12 residues. Trimming took 6 bases from V and 7 from J, leaving 16 bases between them. Germline loops: CDR1 DFQATT, CDR2 SNEGSKA (reference sequence).

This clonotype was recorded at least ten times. The CDR3 reads CASSPSAGTAEAFF. In DNA, the CDR3 is TGTGCCAGCAGTCCCTCAGCCGGGACAGCTGAAGCTTTCTTT. The chain is built from TRBV12-3 or TRBV12-4 and TRBJ1-1; 7 nucleotides align to TRBD1. The CDR3 is made up of 14 amino acids. The V gene end was trimmed by 5 bases and the J gene end by 6 bases; junction bases not matched to a gene: 9.

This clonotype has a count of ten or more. The DNA of the CDR3 is TGCAGCGTTACCCGGGACAGCCCTTCCTATGGCTACACCTTC. Protein sequence: CSVTRDSPSYGYTF. The chain links TRBV29-1 to TRBJ1-2, with 7 bases lining up with TRBD1. This CDR3 contains 14 residues. Germline lookup yields CDR1 SQVTM and CDR2 ANQGSEA. The junction had 10 bases not matched to a gene; V was cut back by 5 bases and J by 4 bases.

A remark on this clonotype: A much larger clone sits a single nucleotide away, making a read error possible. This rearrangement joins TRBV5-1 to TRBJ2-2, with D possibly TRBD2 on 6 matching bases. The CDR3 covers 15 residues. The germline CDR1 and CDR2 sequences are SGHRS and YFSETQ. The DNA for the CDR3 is TGCGCCAGCGGCTTGGCCGGGGGAGTCACCGGGGAGCTGTTTTTT. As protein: CASGLAGGVTGELFF. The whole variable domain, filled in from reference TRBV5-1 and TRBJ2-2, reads KAGVTQTPRYLIKTRGQQVTLSCSPISGHRSVSWYQQTPGQGLQFLFEYFSETQRNKGNFPGRFSGRQFSNSRSEMNVSTLELGDSALYLCASGLAGGVTGELFFGEGSRLTVL.

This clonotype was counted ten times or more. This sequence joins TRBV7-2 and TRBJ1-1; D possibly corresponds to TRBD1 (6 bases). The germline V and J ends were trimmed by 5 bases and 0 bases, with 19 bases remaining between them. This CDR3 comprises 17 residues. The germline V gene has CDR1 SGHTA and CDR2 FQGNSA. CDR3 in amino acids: CASSQFRGSEVNTEAFF. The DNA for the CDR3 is TGTGCCAGCAGCCAATTCAGGGGCTCAGAGGTGAACACTGAAGCTTTCTTT.

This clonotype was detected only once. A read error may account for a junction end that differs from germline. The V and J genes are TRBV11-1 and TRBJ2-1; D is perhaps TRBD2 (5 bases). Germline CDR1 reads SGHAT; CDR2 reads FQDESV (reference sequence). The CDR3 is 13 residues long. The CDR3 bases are TGCGCCAGCAGCCGAGGGAAGGGAGACGAGCAGTTCTTC. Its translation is CASSRGKGDEQFF.